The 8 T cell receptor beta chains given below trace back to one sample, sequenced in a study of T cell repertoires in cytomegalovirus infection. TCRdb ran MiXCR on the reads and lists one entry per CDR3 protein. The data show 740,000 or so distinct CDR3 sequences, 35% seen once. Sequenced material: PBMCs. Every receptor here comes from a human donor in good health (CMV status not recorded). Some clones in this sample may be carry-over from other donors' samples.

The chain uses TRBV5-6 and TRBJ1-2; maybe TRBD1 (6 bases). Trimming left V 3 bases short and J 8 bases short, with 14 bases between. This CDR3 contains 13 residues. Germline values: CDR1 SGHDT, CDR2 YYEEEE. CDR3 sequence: CASSSNQGYGYTF. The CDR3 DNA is TGTGCCAGCAGCTCGAACCAGGGGTACGGCTACACCTTC.

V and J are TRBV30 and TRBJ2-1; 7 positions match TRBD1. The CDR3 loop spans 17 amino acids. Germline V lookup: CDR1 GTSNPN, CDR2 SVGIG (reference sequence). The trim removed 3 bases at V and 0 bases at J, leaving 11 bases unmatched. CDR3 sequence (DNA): TGTGCCTGGAGACTAGGGACAGTTCAAGCCTCCTACAATGAGCAGTTCTTC. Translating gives CAWRLGTVQASYNEQFF.

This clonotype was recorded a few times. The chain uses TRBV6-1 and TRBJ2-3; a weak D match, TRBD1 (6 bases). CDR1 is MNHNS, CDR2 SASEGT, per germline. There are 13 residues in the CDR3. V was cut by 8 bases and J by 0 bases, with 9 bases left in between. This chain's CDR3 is CASPGQSTDTQYF. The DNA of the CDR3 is TGTGCCAGCCCCGGACAGAGCACAGATACGCAGTATTTT.

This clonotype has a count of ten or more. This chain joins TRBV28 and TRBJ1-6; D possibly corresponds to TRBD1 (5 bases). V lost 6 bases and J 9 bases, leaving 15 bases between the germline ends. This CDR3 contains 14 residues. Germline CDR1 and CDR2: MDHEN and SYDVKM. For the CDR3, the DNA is TGTGCCAGCAGCCCGGCGGCGGGGACTTCACCCCTCCACTTT. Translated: CASSPAAGTSPLHF.

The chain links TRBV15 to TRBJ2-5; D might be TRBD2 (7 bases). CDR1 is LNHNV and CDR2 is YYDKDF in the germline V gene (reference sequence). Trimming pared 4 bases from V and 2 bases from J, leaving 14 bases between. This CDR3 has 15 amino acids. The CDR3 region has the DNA TGTGCCACCAGCACTACACGGGGGGCACAAGAGACCCAGTACTTC. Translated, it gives CATSTTRGAQETQYF.

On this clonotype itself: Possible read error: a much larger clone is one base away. The DNA for the CDR3 is TGTGCCAGCAGCGCCGGGTATGTCTACACCTTC. Amino acid sequence: CASSAGYVYTF. The chain links TRBV7-3 to TRBJ1-2; D is ambiguous. The CDR3 totals 11 residues. From germline, CDR1 is SGHTA and CDR2 FQGTGA.

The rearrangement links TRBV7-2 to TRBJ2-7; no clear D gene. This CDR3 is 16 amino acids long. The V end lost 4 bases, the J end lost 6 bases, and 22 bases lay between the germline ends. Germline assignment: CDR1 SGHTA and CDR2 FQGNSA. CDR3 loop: CASSSSSGRPMGEQYF. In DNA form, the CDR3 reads TGTGCCAGCAGCTCGTCCTCGGGCCGGCCTATGGGCGAGCAGTACTTC.

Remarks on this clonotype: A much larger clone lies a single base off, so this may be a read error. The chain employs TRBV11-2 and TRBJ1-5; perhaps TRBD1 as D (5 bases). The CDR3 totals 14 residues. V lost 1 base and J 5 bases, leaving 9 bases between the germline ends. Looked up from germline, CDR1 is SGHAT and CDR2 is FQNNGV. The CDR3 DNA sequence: TGTGCCAGCAGCTTAGGGACACCTCATCAGCCCCAGCATTTT. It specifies CASSLGTPHQPQHF.